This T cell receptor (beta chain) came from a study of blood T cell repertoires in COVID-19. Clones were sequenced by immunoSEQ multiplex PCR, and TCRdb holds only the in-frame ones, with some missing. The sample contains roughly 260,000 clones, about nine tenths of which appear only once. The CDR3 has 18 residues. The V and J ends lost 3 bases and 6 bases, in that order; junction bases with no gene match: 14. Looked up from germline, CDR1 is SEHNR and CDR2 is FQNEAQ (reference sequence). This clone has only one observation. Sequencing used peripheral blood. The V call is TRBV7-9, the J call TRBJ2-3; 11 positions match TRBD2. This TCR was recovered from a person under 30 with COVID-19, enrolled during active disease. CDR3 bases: TGTGCCAGCAGCTTTCCCACCTCACTAGCGGGAGCCTTGGATACGCAGTATTTT. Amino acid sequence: CASSFPTSLAGALDTQYF.